This TCR beta chain derives from a study of identical twins. Study-wide results and caveats: Abundant beta clonotypes from cord blood had fewer insertions, unlike memory repertoires, which showed none. For zero-insertion analyses, partial confounding could come from invariant MAIT and iNKT cells.

TCRdb used MiXCR to reprocess the 5' RACE reads, holding one entry per CDR3 protein. The sample lists more than 400,000 distinct CDR3 sequences, around 15% seen once, with around 0.48% in the top ten. This clonotype was counted only a few times. Its target is not known. The V gene's germline CDR1 is SGHVS and CDR2 FNYEAQ. This CDR3 has 14 amino acids. Trimming removed 2 bases at V and 1 base at J, with 8 bases between. The sample was also linked to a second study, of yellow fever vaccine responses in identical twins.

The sequencing sample was made of CD4+ T cells sorted from blood. The receptor was isolated from a woman under 30 in good health. The rearrangement uses TRBV7-6 and TRBJ2-5; maybe TRBD1 (6 bases). The CDR3 loop is CASSLQGTQETQYF. The CDR3 DNA reads as TGTGCCAGCAGCTTACAGGGGACCCAAGAGACCCAGTACTTC.